This TCR beta chain is drawn from a study of blood T cells in healthy people across ages (dated by TCRdb to between 2015 and 2017). Notes on the research overall: Template switching captured roughly one uniquely barcoded TCR beta cDNA molecule per two T cells in model experiments. The study analyzed two additional independent replicas of 1 million unique cDNA reads from the same blood draw for two donors, one aged 18 to 30 and one aged 80 or older. To track age-related changes in TCR beta repertoire diversity, the study relied on deep sequencing normalized with unique cDNA molecular identifiers. To avoid experimental bias, donors of different ages were spread randomly across the sequencing lanes. The donors were split into four age groups: young (average 16 years), middle-aged (39), aged (approximately 60) and long-lived (over 80). What the research found in general, with its limitations: Because donor CMV infection status was unknown, age-related changes in expanded clonotypes were potentially confounded. Total diversity estimates from one million sequenced T cells were considered lower bounds and underestimates. Since profiling was done on bulk unsorted PBMCs, naive and antigen-experienced compartments could not be conclusively compared. Observed TCR beta diversity per million T cells fell roughly linearly with age, and a significant reduction was already apparent by age around 40. The percentage of naive T cells measured by flow cytometry correlated strongly with observed TCR beta diversity. The long-lived group showed more naive CD4+ T cells, fewer expanded clones and increased TCR diversity than the aged group, suggesting age selection.

Donors were roughly 40 systemically healthy Caucasian individuals from Russia aged roughly 6 to 100 years. Each donor gave about 10 milliliters of peripheral blood, drawn into EDTA-treated Vacutainer tubes. Ficoll-Paque density-gradient centrifugation was used to isolate PBMCs, with at least 7 million obtained per sample. Total RNA was extracted from PBMCs with Trizol reagent, with at least 6 micrograms obtained per sample. The percentages of naive CD45RAhigh/CD27high T cells were determined by flow cytometry on a PBMC aliquot from every donor. Remarks on this clonotype: No cognate antigen has been identified for it. Nothing much larger sits one base from this clone, and base qualities are not available.

From the cysteine up to the phenylalanine, the CDR3 has a length of 12 residues. Only the CDR3 part of the read is kept: 36 bases, read in frame from the first base. Between the V and J ends, shortened by 4 bases and 6 bases respectively, the junction contains 12 bases. From a lookup of the germline V gene (reference sequence), CDR1 and CDR2 are GTSNPN and SVGIG. The receptor library was made with 5' RACE. Data came from an Illumina HiSeq 2500. The second PCR ran for about 7 to 11 cycles and used a J-beta primer mix along with a sample-barcoded 5' primer. Each TCR beta cDNA molecule received a unique molecular identifier from a template-switch 5' adaptor carrying 12 random nucleotides. At least 2.5 million CDR3-containing paired-end reads were obtained from each sample. The Mint cDNA synthesis kit, primed by a TRBC-specific oligonucleotide, was used to synthesize first-strand cDNA from all RNA. Following uracil-DNA glycosylase treatment, a first 18-cycle PCR with universal primers M1SS and BC2_uni_R was performed on all cDNA. Processing in the source paper ran as follows. For normalization, 1 million high-quality reads were randomly selected from each sample, with every read carrying a distinct molecular identifier. Instead of being binned into consensus sequences, reads that shared molecular identifiers were thrown out. MiTCR, set to a Q25 quality threshold and the strictest error-elimination algorithm, was used for CDR3 identification, clonotype clustering and error correction. Lower-bound total TCR beta diversity was estimated with a nonparametric unseen species model using Euler transformation. The raw public data were reprocessed by TCRdb itself: fastp quality trimming at Q25, MiXCR clonotype calling, in-frame beta chains only. Every distinct CDR3 protein forms one entry, paired with its most common genes and DNA. In this record, the V and J calls reflect TCRdb's handling and not the investigators' own analysis. The sample table lists over a million distinct CDR3 sequences, 40% to 45% of them with a count of one. Together, the top ten hold approximately 19% of the sample.

This TCR was recovered from a woman in her fifties or sixties in good health. The sequence joins TRBV30 to TRBJ2-5; the D gene lacks a confident call. The sample taken for sequencing was blood. The CDR3 region has the sequence CAWTHGVQTQYF. The nucleotide sequence reads TGTGCCTGGACCCACGGTGTGCAGACCCAGTACTTC.